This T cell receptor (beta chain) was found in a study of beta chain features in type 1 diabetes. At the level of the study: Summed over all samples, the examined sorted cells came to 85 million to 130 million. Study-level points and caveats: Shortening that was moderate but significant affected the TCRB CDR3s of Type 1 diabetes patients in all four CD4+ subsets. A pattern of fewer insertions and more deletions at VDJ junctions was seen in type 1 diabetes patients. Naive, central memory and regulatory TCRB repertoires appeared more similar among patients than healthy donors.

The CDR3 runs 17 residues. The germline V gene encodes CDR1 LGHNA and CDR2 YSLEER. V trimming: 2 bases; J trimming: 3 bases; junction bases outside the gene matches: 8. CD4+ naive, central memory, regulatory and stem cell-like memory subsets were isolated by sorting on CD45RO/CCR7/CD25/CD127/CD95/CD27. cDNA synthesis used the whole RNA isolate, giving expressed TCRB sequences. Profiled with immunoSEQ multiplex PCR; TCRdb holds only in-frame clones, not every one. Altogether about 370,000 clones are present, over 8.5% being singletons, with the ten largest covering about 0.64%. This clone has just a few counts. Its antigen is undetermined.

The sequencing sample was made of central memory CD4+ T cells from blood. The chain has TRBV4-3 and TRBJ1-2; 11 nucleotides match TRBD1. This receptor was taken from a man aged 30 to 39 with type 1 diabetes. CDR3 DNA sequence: TGCGCCAGCAGCCAATCGGCAACGGGACAGGGGGACTATGGCTACACCTTC. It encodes CASSQSATGQGDYGYTF.